This T cell receptor beta chain was sequenced for a study of blood T cell repertoires in COVID-19. About the research overall: The origin of the acute and convalescent COVID-19 samples was the United States, Italy and Spain. The analysed material was cDNA or gDNA that came from T cells, B-cell-depleted T cells, or PBMCs.

Per the original methods: Amplification of reference gene primers provided the estimated nucleated cell counts. Assay used: immunoSEQ multiplex PCR; TCRdb lists only in-frame clones, some missing. D and trimming come from the DNA, and the V and J calls and clone size come from that table. The table lists about 140,000 clones, around 83% of them singletons. This TCR was recovered from a woman aged 80 or over with acute or convalescent COVID-19. Sequenced sample: peripheral blood.

CDR3 sequence (DNA): TGCGCCAGCAGCTTGTTTACAGTAGAGACCCAGTACTTC. Encoded protein: CASSLFTVETQYF. This chain links TRBV5-1 with TRBJ2-5; D not certain. The CDR3 is 13 residues long. From germline, CDR1 is SGHRS and CDR2 YFSETQ. V was trimmed by 1 base and J by 4 bases, leaving 8 bases between them.